Presented here are 2 T cell receptor beta chains from one specimen sequenced in a study of T cell responses to AZD1222 COVID-19 vaccine. Clones were sequenced by immunoSEQ multiplex PCR, and TCRdb holds only the in-frame ones, with some missing. This table holds about 110,000 clones, 70% to 90% found once. The sample was peripheral blood, taken 28 days after the second AZD1222 dose. The receptors were sampled from an adult who received the AZD1222 COVID-19 vaccine.

V gene TRBV7-8 combines with J gene TRBJ1-4, with 10 bases fitting TRBD1. The V gene's germline CDR1 is SGHVS and CDR2 FQNEAQ. V lost 4 bases, J lost 1 base, and 3 bases stayed unmatched. This CDR3 is 16 amino acids long. This chain's CDR3 is CASSSRTGGTNEKLFF. Written as DNA, the CDR3 is TGTGCCAGCAGCTCCCGGACAGGGGGAACTAATGAAAAACTGTTTTTT.

V is TRBV19 and J is TRBJ1-4, with unresolved D. V shed 3 bases and J shed 8 bases, with 7 bases lying between them. CDR3 length equals 12 residues. The germline CDR1 and CDR2 sequences are LNHDA and SQIVND (reference sequence). The CDR3: CASSMVGEKLFF. DNA of the CDR3: TGTGCCAGTAGTATGGTGGGCGAAAAACTGTTTTTT.